Each of the 21 T cell receptor beta chains below was sequenced from the same sample in a study. TRBV12-4/TRBJ1-2 clonotypes were amplified with adaptor-ligated barcode primers. TCRdb independently ran MiXCR on the multiplex PCR reads; one entry per CDR3 protein. The data contain around 2,500 distinct CDR3 sequences, over 4% of them singletons. The sequenced sample consisted of naive CD4+ T cells sorted from blood. Subset here: naive CD4+ T cells, CD4+CD45RA+CD25-. These receptors were obtained from a female donor with breast cancer.

This clonotype is labeled medium-sized. The chain couples TRBV12-3 or TRBV12-4 to TRBJ1-2, with TRBD1 matching 7 bases. This CDR3 region has 16 residues. The trim removed 1 base at V and 5 bases at J, leaving 10 bases unmatched. CDR3 sequence reads: CASSLGGTAGSYGYTF. In DNA form, the CDR3 reads TGTGCCAGCAGTTTAGGCGGGACAGCTGGTAGTTATGGCTACACCTTC.

In this sample, this clonotype is medium-sized (0.01 to 0.1%). The chain joins TRBV12-3 or TRBV12-4 to TRBJ1-2; 7 bases map to TRBD1. The V and J ends lost 5 bases and 7 bases, in that order; junction bases with no gene match: 13. The CDR3 runs to 15 residues. CDR3 region: CASSAAGTAGSGYTF. The CDR3 DNA follows: TGTGCCAGCAGTGCCGCCGGGACAGCGGGGTCTGGCTACACCTTC.

This clonotype counts as medium-sized. CDR3 nucleotide sequence: TGTGCCAGCAGTTTAGGGGACAGAACTAACTATGGCTACACCTTC. This gives the protein CASSLGDRTNYGYTF. This rearrangement joins TRBV12-3 or TRBV12-4 to TRBJ1-2, with 7 bases lining up with TRBD1. The CDR3 sequence is 15 residues long. V dropped 1 base and J dropped 0; count of bases not matched to a gene: 2.

In its sample, this clonotype is medium-sized. V gene TRBV12-3 or TRBV12-4 combines with J gene TRBJ1-2; D not resolved. V was shortened by 3 bases and J by 5 bases, with 7 bases between the two germline ends. The CDR3 length is 12 residues. The CDR3 spells CASSFQLYGYTF. CDR3 DNA: TGTGCCAGCAGTTTCCAGCTTTATGGCTACACCTTC.

This clonotype is labeled as medium-sized. This chain uses TRBV12-3 or TRBV12-4 with TRBJ1-2, with 9 bases lining up with TRBD1. There are 15 residues in the CDR3. V was clipped by 5 bases and J by 4 bases; unmatched bases: 8. CDR3 residues: CASSLRGQGGYGYTF. In nucleotides, the CDR3 is TGTGCCAGCAGTCTGAGGGGACAGGGTGGCTATGGCTACACCTTC.

This clonotype qualifies as medium-sized (0.01 to 0.1%). V and J are TRBV12-3 or TRBV12-4 and TRBJ1-2, with D unresolved. Trimming left V 3 bases short and J 4 bases short, with 6 bases between. CDR3 length: 12 amino acids. The CDR3 protein is CASSFEIYGYTF. CDR3 nucleotide sequence: TGTGCCAGCAGTTTTGAAATCTATGGCTACACCTTC.

This clonotype appeared many times. The chain joins TRBV12-3 or TRBV12-4 to TRBJ1-2; D uncertain. Trimming cost V 6 bases and J 8 bases, with 16 bases left between them. CDR3 length: 13 residues. The CDR3: CASRARAMGGYTF. The CDR3, as DNA: TGTGCCAGCAGGGCCCGGGCCATGGGAGGCTACACCTTC.

This clonotype is medium-sized in the sample. The genes are TRBV12-3 or TRBV12-4 and TRBJ1-2; a weak D match, TRBD1 (5 bases). The CDR3 totals 14 residues. Trimming shortened V by 2 bases and J by 7 bases, and 14 bases separated the two germline ends. The chain's CDR3 is CASSLTGPAGGYTF. CDR3 sequence (DNA): TGTGCCAGCAGTTTAACAGGACCCGCCGGTGGCTACACCTTC.

This clonotype was observed a few times. The J gene is TRBJ1-2, the V gene TRBV12-3 or TRBV12-4; D ambiguous. The CDR3 has 13 residues. Trimming stripped 2 bases from V and 4 bases from J, with 8 bases between. The CDR3 DNA reads TGTGCCAGCAGTTTAATGAGCAGCTATGGCTACACCTTC. Its translation: CASSLMSSYGYTF.

This clonotype was observed many times. V is TRBV12-3 or TRBV12-4 and J is TRBJ1-2; tentative D call: TRBD1 (5 bases). This CDR3 has 12 residues. Trimming stripped 5 bases from V and 8 bases from J, with 12 bases between. CDR3 nucleotide sequence: TGTGCCAGCAGTGAGGGGAAGTGGGGCTACACCTTC. It encodes CASSEGKWGYTF.

This clonotype is medium-sized by share. This chain connects TRBV12-3 or TRBV12-4 to TRBJ1-2; D possibly corresponds to TRBD1 (6 bases). Trimming took 1 base from V and 6 from J, leaving 15 bases between them. The CDR3 has 15 amino acids. The CDR3 reads CASSLEQGWVDGYTF. The CDR3 region has the DNA TGTGCCAGCAGTTTAGAACAGGGATGGGTCGATGGCTACACCTTC.

By share of the sample, this clonotype is medium-sized. The chain couples TRBV12-3 or TRBV12-4 to TRBJ1-2; D gene uncertain. The CDR3 loop spans 14 amino acids. V was pared by 7 bases and J by 4 bases, with 16 bases between. The CDR3 is CASIKPGASYGYTF. CDR3 nucleotide sequence: TGTGCCAGCATCAAACCAGGTGCTTCCTATGGCTACACCTTC.

By sample fraction, this clonotype is medium-sized. The V gene is TRBV12-3 or TRBV12-4, the J gene TRBJ1-2; 7 bases are a match to TRBD1. The length of the CDR3 is 13 residues. V trimming: 2 bases; J trimming: 7 bases; junction bases outside the gene matches: 4. Here the CDR3 reads CASSLTGVTGYTF. Here the CDR3 DNA reads TGTGCCAGCAGTTTAACAGGGGTAACTGGCTACACCTTC.

This clonotype ranks as medium-sized. This rearrangement joins TRBV12-3 or TRBV12-4 to TRBJ1-2; D unresolved. Trimming removed 6 bases from V and 0 bases from J, with 8 bases in between. This CDR3 region has 13 residues. CDR3 sequence reads: CASRPGSNYGYTF. The DNA of the CDR3 is TGTGCCAGCAGGCCGGGGTCTAACTATGGCTACACCTTC.

By share, this clonotype counts as medium-sized. This rearrangement joins TRBV12-3 or TRBV12-4 to TRBJ1-2, with D maybe TRBD1 (6 bases). The length of the CDR3 is 13 residues. V was cut by 6 bases and J by 8 bases, with 16 bases left in between. CDR3 in amino acids: CASSPGQMGGYTF. Here the CDR3 DNA reads TGTGCCAGCAGCCCCGGACAGATGGGAGGCTACACCTTC.

By proportion, this clonotype is medium-sized (0.01 to 0.1%). The genes are TRBV12-3 or TRBV12-4 and TRBJ1-2, with 8 bases aligning to TRBD1. Losses at the gene ends were 4 bases for V and 8 bases for J; bases not matched to a gene: 6. This CDR3 is built from 13 residues. This CDR3 reads CASSSDRERGYTF. The CDR3 DNA reads as TGTGCCAGCAGTTCGGACAGGGAGAGGGGCTACACCTTC.

This clonotype qualifies as medium-sized (0.01 to 0.1%). The CDR3 region has the DNA TGTGCCAGCAGTTTAAGGGACAGGGATGGCTACACCTTC. Translated, it gives CASSLRDRDGYTF. This chain joins TRBV12-3 or TRBV12-4 and TRBJ1-2; TRBD1 matches 9 bases. The CDR3 loop spans 13 amino acids. V was clipped by 2 bases and J by 6 bases; unmatched bases: 1.

The chain couples TRBV12-3 or TRBV12-4 to TRBJ1-2, with D unresolved. The CDR3 consists of 14 residues. V gave up 5 bases and J gave up 9 bases, with 19 bases separating them. Here the CDR3 DNA reads TGTGCCAGCAGTAGCGCACGAAGTTTGATGAGCTACACCTTC. It specifies CASSSARSLMSYTF.

By its share, this clonotype is medium-sized. The chain carries TRBV12-3 or TRBV12-4 and TRBJ1-2; possible D gene TRBD1, 6 bases. The CDR3 is 16 residues long. With 1 base removed from V and 1 base from J, the gap between germline ends came to 13 bases. The CDR3 reads CASSLGGRGVNYGYTF. In nucleotides, the CDR3 is TGTGCCAGCAGTTTAGGAGGCAGGGGAGTTAACTATGGCTACACCTTC.

Relative to its sample, this clonotype is medium-sized. The chain employs TRBV12-3 or TRBV12-4 and TRBJ1-2; D gene unclear. The V end lost 3 bases, the J end lost 4 bases, and 12 bases lay between the germline ends. The CDR3 covers 14 residues. CDR3 region: CASSFRGIGYGYTF. CDR3 DNA: TGTGCCAGCAGTTTCCGGGGTATCGGCTATGGCTACACCTTC.

This clonotype is classed as medium-sized. The chain combines TRBV12-3 or TRBV12-4 with TRBJ1-2; D is perhaps TRBD1 (5 bases). There are 14 residues in the CDR3. V lost 6 bases and J lost 4, with 15 bases in between. The CDR3 spells CASSQEVQAYGYTF. CDR3 nucleotide sequence: TGTGCCAGCAGCCAGGAGGTACAGGCCTATGGCTACACCTTC.